This T cell receptor beta chain stems from a study of cytomegalovirus exposure and HLA in healthy donors. For the study at large: Unique TCR beta sequences numbering approximately 100 million came from around 180 million T cells in an earlier analysis.

Notes on this clone: What it recognizes is unknown.

In the PCR, 60 Vbeta and 13 Jbeta primers were used. Assay used: immunoSEQ multiplex PCR; TCRdb lists only in-frame clones, some missing. Of 110,000 to 150,000 clones in the sample, 65% to 80% were seen once. Everyone who donated was a healthy bone marrow donor. The V gene lost 8 bases and the J gene lost 0 bases, with 17 bases spanning the gap. Germline V lookup: CDR1 MNHEY, CDR2 SMNVEV (reference sequence). CDR3 size: 15 residues. Whole-study findings and limits: Clonal expansion, a later analysis showed, was greater in HLA-associated TCR beta chains than in equally common others.

The sample taken for sequencing was PBMCs. The chain links TRBV27 to TRBJ2-7; D is uncertain. This sequence originates from a woman under 40 in good health and CMV-seronegative. CDR3 coding DNA: TGTGCCAGCGGGTCAATGCGGCAGTCCTCCTACGAGCAGTACTTC. Protein product: CASGSMRQSSYEQYF.